The 18 T cell receptor beta chains given below trace back to one sample, sequenced in a study of cytomegalovirus exposure and HLA in healthy donors. Primers included in the PCR were 60 Vbeta and 13 Jbeta primers. Using immunoSEQ multiplex PCR, the repertoire was profiled, and TCRdb retains in-frame clones only, with some absent. The table has under 130,000 clones, about 81% seen once. The sequencing sample was made of PBMCs. The receptors shown here come from a man younger than 45 in good health and CMV-seronegative.

The rearrangement links TRBV6-6 to TRBJ1-5; D ambiguous. This CDR3 contains 13 residues. Trimming removed 10 bases at V and 6 bases at J, with 16 bases between. The V gene's germline CDR1 is MNHNY and CDR2 SVGAGI (reference sequence). CDR3 bases: TGTGCCATCGCCTCCACGGGTATTCAGCCCCAGCATTTT. Protein: CAIASTGIQPQHF.

DNA for the CDR3: TGTGCCAGCCAGGGGGACAGCTATGGCTACACCTTC. Its translation: CASQGDSYGYTF. The rearrangement joins TRBV25-1 to TRBJ1-2, with TRBD1 matching 7 bases. The CDR3 is 12 residues long. CDR1 and CDR2 from the germline V gene are MGHDK and SYGVNS. V lost 8 bases and J lost 4; bases outside the gene matches: 4.

The chain has TRBV9 and TRBJ2-3, with D possibly TRBD1 on 6 matching bases. The germline V gene encodes CDR1 SGDLS and CDR2 YYNGEE. This CDR3 has 16 residues. V lost 0 bases to trimming and J lost 6 bases, with 17 bases between them. The CDR3 coding sequence is TGTGCCAGCAGCGTAGATTCCGACAGGAGTCGCGATACGCAGTATTTT. The encoded protein is CASSVDSDRSRDTQYF.

The J gene is TRBJ2-5, the V gene TRBV9; 9 bases match TRBD2. The length of the CDR3 is 15 residues. The germline V gene has CDR1 SGDLS and CDR2 YYNGEE. The ends lost 2 bases at V and 1 base at J; junction bases unmatched: 3. CDR3: CASSVASGAQETQYF. In DNA form, the CDR3 reads TGTGCCAGCAGCGTGGCTAGCGGGGCCCAAGAGACCCAGTACTTC.

The chain combines TRBV11-2 with TRBJ2-3; TRBD2 matches at 8 bases. The CDR3 has 15 amino acids. Germline V gene lookup returns CDR1 SGHAT and CDR2 FQNNGV. The V segment lost 3 bases and the J segment 3 bases; nucleotides outside the gene matches: 5. CDR3 DNA sequence: TGTGCCAGCAGCTTCCGACTAGCGTTAACAGATACGCAGTATTTT. Its translation: CASSFRLALTDTQYF.

This chain uses TRBV9 with TRBJ1-1, with 8 bases fitting TRBD1. Germline assignment: CDR1 SGDLS and CDR2 YYNGEE. The CDR3 length is 15 residues. The ends lost 0 bases at V and 3 bases at J; junction bases unmatched: 4. CDR3 sequence: CASSVAGGAHTEAFF. In DNA, the CDR3 is TGTGCCAGCAGCGTAGCAGGGGGCGCGCACACTGAAGCTTTCTTT.

This chain uses TRBV5-4 with TRBJ2-7, with TRBD2 matching 7 bases. The CDR3 spans 14 residues. V lost 0 bases, J lost 2 bases, and 2 bases stayed unmatched. The germline CDR1 and CDR2 sequences are SGHNT and YYREEE (reference sequence). CDR3 DNA sequence: TGTGCCAGCAGCTTGGGACTAGCTCCCTACGAGCAGTACTTC. Its protein is CASSLGLAPYEQYF.

The V call is TRBV6-5, the J call TRBJ2-3; a possible D gene is TRBD1 (5 bases). The V and J ends lost 8 bases and 8 bases respectively, with 11 bases between them. The CDR3 has 11 residues. Germline V gene data show CDR1 as MNHEY and CDR2 as SVGAGI. CDR3 in amino acids: CASGIGVTQYF. The CDR3 DNA reads TGTGCCAGCGGAATAGGGGTTACGCAGTATTTT.

This clone was counted between two and nine times. J is TRBJ2-2 and V is TRBV2; D is unclear. CDR1 is SNHLY and CDR2 is FYNNEI in the germline V gene. The CDR3 runs to 14 residues. V was shortened by 6 bases and J by 3 bases, with 11 bases between the two germline ends. The CDR3 sequence: CASSYASDTGELFF. CDR3 coding DNA: TGTGCCAGCAGCTACGCCTCCGACACCGGGGAGCTGTTTTTT.

V is TRBV4-3 and J is TRBJ1-1, with a possible D match to TRBD1 (5 bases). Germline CDR1 LGHNA, CDR2 YSLEER. V lost 5 bases and J 3 bases, leaving 13 bases between the germline ends. The CDR3 loop spans 14 amino acids. CDR3 in DNA: TGCGCCAGCAGCACTTACGGGGGGGACACTGAAGCTTTCTTT. Translated, it gives CASSTYGGDTEAFF.

The V and J genes are TRBV28 and TRBJ2-5; TRBD2 matches at 9 bases. The last part of the DNA fits TRBJ2-7 better; the J call may be wrong. Germline V gene sequence: CDR1 MDHEN, CDR2 SYDVKM. CDR3 length equals 16 residues. The CDR3 nucleotides read TGTGCCAGCAGTTTTGATGCGGGAGGGATAAACTACGAGCAGTACTTC. Translating gives CASSFDAGGINYEQYF.

V is TRBV6-1 and J is TRBJ2-3; D is ambiguous. Germline V lookup: CDR1 MNHNS, CDR2 SASEGT. Trimming stripped 5 bases from V and 2 bases from J, with 14 bases between. The CDR3 is made up of 15 amino acids. CDR3 coding DNA: TGTGCCAGCAGTCCAATACTCGGAGCCACAGATACGCAGTATTTT. Translated: CASSPILGATDTQYF.

This CDR3 reads CASSQGNTEAFF. In DNA, the CDR3 is TGCGCCAGTTCCCAGGGGAACACTGAAGCTTTCTTT. The V gene is TRBV5-1, the J gene TRBJ1-1; D is perhaps TRBD1 (5 bases). V was cut by 8 bases and J by 1 base, with 9 bases left in between. Germline V lookup: CDR1 SGHRS, CDR2 YFSETQ. The CDR3 loop spans 12 amino acids.

The chain recombines TRBV4-1 with TRBJ2-3; a weak D match, TRBD2 (5 bases). From germline, CDR1 is MGHRA and CDR2 YSYEKL. CDR3 length: 15 residues. Trimming took off 3 bases at V and 0 bases at J, with 10 bases between the two ends. This CDR3 reads CASSHQERSTDTQYF. The CDR3 DNA follows: TGCGCCAGCAGCCACCAGGAGCGGAGCACAGATACGCAGTATTTT.

The chain uses TRBV7-3 and TRBJ1-2; D unclear. The CDR3 runs 14 residues. The V end was cut by 0 bases, the J end by 6 bases, with 11 bases between. Germline V gene lookup returns CDR1 SGHTA and CDR2 FQGTGA. The CDR3 loop reads CASSLTPGRDGYTF. The CDR3 region has the DNA TGTGCCAGCAGCTTAACCCCGGGAAGGGATGGCTACACCTTC.

V gene TRBV7-9 combines with J gene TRBJ2-3; TRBD2 agrees at 12 bases. The V gene end was trimmed by 1 base and the J gene end by 4 bases; junction bases not matched to a gene: 3. The CDR3 is made up of 16 amino acids. Germline V gene data show CDR1 as SEHNR and CDR2 as FQNEAQ (reference sequence). As DNA, the CDR3 is TGTGCCAGCAGCTTAGGGGCTAGCGGGAGGGCAGATACGCAGTATTTT. It specifies CASSLGASGRADTQYF.

This clone has a single count. This chain joins TRBV7-9 and TRBJ1-1; D uncertain. CDR3 length: 15 amino acids. Deletions cut 4 bases from V and 1 base from J, with 13 bases between. The germline CDR1 and CDR2 sequences are SEHNR and FQNEAQ (reference sequence). The DNA of the CDR3 is TGTGCCAGCAGCTGGAGCGGGGTAGCGAACACTGAAGCTTTCTTT. This gives the protein CASSWSGVANTEAFF.

This chain links TRBV9 with TRBJ1-1; D gene ambiguous. The CDR3 totals 17 residues. Germline V lookup: CDR1 SGDLS, CDR2 YYNGEE. Trimming removed 4 bases from V and 0 bases from J, with 19 bases in between. In DNA form, the CDR3 reads TGTGCCAGCAGCCCCCGGCGGCAGCTCATTATGAACACTGAAGCTTTCTTT. Translated, it gives CASSPRRQLIMNTEAFF.